This paragraph reports one T cell receptor beta chain. Germline values: CDR1 MNHEY, CDR2 SVGAGI. The length of the CDR3 is 15 residues. V was pared by 6 bases and J by 1 base, with 7 bases of the junction left unmatched. Clones were sequenced by immunoSEQ multiplex PCR, and TCRdb holds only the in-frame ones, with some missing. The sample has roughly 4,200 clones; approximately 83% are singletons. This entry belongs to a study of Tregs in tolerant kidney transplant recipients. About the study: Mixed chimerism was transient after nonmyeloablative marrow transplants from related graft donors.

This receptor was taken from a human donor who received a combined kidney and bone marrow transplant. The rearrangement joins TRBV6-5 to TRBJ2-7; the match to TRBD1 covers 9 bases. The sequencing here drew on Tregs from blood, taken before the transplant. The CDR3 bases are TGTGCCAGCAGGTCAACAGGGGGCTCATCCTACGAGCAGTACTTC. As protein: CASRSTGGSSYEQYF.